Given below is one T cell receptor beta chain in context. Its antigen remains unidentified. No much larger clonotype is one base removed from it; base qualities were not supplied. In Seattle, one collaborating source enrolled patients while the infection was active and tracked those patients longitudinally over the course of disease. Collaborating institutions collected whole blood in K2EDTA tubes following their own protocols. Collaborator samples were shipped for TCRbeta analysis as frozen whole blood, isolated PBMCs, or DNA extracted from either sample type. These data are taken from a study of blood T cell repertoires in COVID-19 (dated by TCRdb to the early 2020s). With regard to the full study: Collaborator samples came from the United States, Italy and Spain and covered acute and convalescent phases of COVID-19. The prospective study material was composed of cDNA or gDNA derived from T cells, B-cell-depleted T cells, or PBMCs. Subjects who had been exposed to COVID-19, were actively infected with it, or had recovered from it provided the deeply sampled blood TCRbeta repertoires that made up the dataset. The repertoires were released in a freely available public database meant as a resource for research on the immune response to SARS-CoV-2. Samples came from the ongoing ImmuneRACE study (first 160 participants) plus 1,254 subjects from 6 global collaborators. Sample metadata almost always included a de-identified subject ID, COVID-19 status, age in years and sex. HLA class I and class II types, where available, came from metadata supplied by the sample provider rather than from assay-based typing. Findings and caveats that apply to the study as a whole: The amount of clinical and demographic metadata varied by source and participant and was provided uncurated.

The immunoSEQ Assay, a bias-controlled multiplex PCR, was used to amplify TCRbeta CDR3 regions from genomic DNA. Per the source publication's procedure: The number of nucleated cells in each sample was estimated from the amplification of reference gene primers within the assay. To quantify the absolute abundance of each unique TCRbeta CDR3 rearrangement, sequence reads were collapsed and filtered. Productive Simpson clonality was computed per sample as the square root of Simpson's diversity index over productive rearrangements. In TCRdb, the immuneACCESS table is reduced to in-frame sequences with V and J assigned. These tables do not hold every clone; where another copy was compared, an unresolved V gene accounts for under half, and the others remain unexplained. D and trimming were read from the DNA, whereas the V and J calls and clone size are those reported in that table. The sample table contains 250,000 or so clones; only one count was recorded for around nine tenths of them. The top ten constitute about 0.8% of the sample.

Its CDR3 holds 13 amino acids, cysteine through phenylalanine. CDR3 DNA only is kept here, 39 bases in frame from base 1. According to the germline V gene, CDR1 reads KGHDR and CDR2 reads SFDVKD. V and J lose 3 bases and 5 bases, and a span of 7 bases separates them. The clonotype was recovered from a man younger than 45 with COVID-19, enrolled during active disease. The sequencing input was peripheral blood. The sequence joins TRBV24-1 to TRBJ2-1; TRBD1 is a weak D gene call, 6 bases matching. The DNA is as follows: TGTGCCACCAGTGATGGGGGCGACAATGAGCAGTTCTTC. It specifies CATSDGGDNEQFF.